This T cell receptor beta chain was identified in a study of T cells expressing NK-cell markers. Whole-study findings and limits: For five or six donors, the dominant NKG2C+ clonotypes made up roughly 1.0-7.0% of their CD8+ T cells. In several donors, dominant clonotypes made up roughly 28.3-65% of CD3+CD56-NKG2C+ cells.

On this clonotype itself: What it binds is not known.

CDR3 length equals 13 residues. TCRdb re-called the 5' RACE reads and gives one entry per CDR3 protein, without DNA. The repertoire table contains about 410,000 distinct CDR3 sequences. The receptor's source is a woman in her fifties or sixties in good health. Sequenced sample: blood T cells: a sorted CD56 or NKG2C T cell subset, CD4+ or CD8+ T cells, or bulk PBMC T cells (not recorded which). The chain carries TRBV12-3 or TRBV12-4 and TRBJ2-7. The CDR3 loop reads CASSLRAPYEQYF.